This paragraph covers one T cell receptor beta chain sequence. This clone has a count of ten or more. The antigen this receptor binds is unknown. One base away there is no much larger clone; base qualities are not given. On the day of marrow donation, related bone marrow donors gave peripheral blood samples. Mononuclear cells from peripheral blood and bone marrow were separated by Ficoll-Hypaque density centrifugation and then cryopreserved. The data belong to a study of T cells after posttransplantation cyclophosphamide (dated by TCRdb to the mid-2010s). With respect to the entire study: T cell repertoire reconstitution was tracked by TRB sequencing after myeloablative bone marrow transplantation in which posttransplantation cyclophosphamide was used as GVHD prophylaxis. Samples from around 35 PTCy-treated patients and fewer than 20 related bone marrow donors of those patients were subjected to antigen receptor sequencing. Blood from all 30 or so PTCy patients who had 1-year posttransplant specimens underwent TRB sequencing. Up to 3 additional blood samples from 2 to 5.2 years after transplant were also TRB-sequenced in 3 patients, as was pretransplant blood from several patients. Because TRA and TRB clonality were tightly correlated in 8 or 9 samples, subsequent TCR analyses were focused on TRB only. Public TRB sequences were queried against a database of over 3,500 sequences associated with responses to pathogens, tumor antigens, self-antigens and alloantigens. The full study reports these points: The TRB repertoires of T cells infiltrating skin or the GI tract showed only limited overlap with the TRB repertoires found in blood. At 1-2 months, donor-recipient similarity was low but rose over the first year, and the later blood repertoires were often dominated by donor CD8+ memory clones. Across over 40 patients, TRB clonality was highly associated with recipient CMV seropositivity and CMV reactivation, and diversity in PTCy patients was similar to diversity in CNI/methotrexate controls.

TRB sequencing was run on genomic DNA with either the immunoSEQ assay at survey resolution or the hsTCRB kit. In the paper's pipeline: Initial read processing used immunoSEQ software, and repertoire analyses used the LymphoSeq R package. For each TRB dataset, clonality was calculated as 1 minus normalized Shannon entropy, and the Gini coefficient was computed as well. Phenotypes of unsorted samples were inferred by mapping TRB sequences from sorted subsets of the recipient or donor onto unsorted samples of the same recipient. What TCRdb holds here is the immuneACCESS table cut down to in-frame rearrangements. Part of the clones is not present; checked against another copy, under half of the missing clones reflect an unresolved V gene, and the others are unexplained. D and trimming were read from the DNA, whereas the V and J calls and clone size are those reported in that table. In this sample, some 39,000 clones appear, none counted once only. Clones ranked in the top ten supply 1% to 1.5% of the sample.

This TCR derives from a girl aged 10 to 17 in good health, CMV-negative, and a related stem cell transplant donor. Sample: PBMCs.

The CDR3 region has the sequence CASSLDLGGEQYF. The DNA sequence follows: TGCGCCAGCAGCTTAGATCTAGGAGGCGAGCAGTACTTC. The chain employs TRBV5-1 and TRBJ2-7; tentative D gene TRBD2, with 5 bases matching. CDR1 and CDR2 were assigned from the germline V gene as SGHRS and YFSETQ. Including the terminal cysteine and phenylalanine, the CDR3 comprises 13 residues. Kept here is only the CDR3 DNA, which spans 39 bases and is read in frame from base 1. Relative to germline, V is 2 bases shorter and J is 6 bases shorter, with 12 bases between their ends.